This TCR beta chain was obtained from a study of blood T cell repertoires in COVID-19. Looking at the study overall: Specimens from acute and convalescent COVID-19 originated in the United States, Italy and Spain. PBMCs, B-cell-depleted T cells, or T cells provided the cDNA or gDNA that made up the material.

In the original processing: Scientists estimated how many nucleated cells there were by amplifying reference gene primers. Data came from immunoSEQ multiplex PCR; TCRdb stores just in-frame clones and leaves some out. V, J and clone size are those of that table, while D and trimming were read from the DNA. Of approximately 250,000 clones in the sample, 84% were seen once. The CDR3 loop spans 14 amino acids. Germline lookup yields CDR1 SGHNT and CDR2 YYREEE (reference sequence). Trimming cost V 0 bases and J 10 bases, with 11 bases left between them. The TCR sequence derives from a human donor in a cohort sampled during active COVID-19. The rearrangement joins TRBV5-4 to TRBJ1-6; D is possibly TRBD1 (6 bases). Sequencing was done on a sample of peripheral blood. CDR3 amino acids: CASSLDRVGSPLHF. Here the CDR3 DNA reads TGTGCCAGCAGCTTGGACAGGGTAGGCTCACCCCTCCACTTT.